The rows below give T cell receptor beta chains drawn from one sample of a study of pediatric ulcerative colitis. Method: immunoSEQ multiplex PCR; TCRdb's copy keeps in-frame clones and lacks some. The sample records roughly 70,000 clones, roughly 90% being singletons. Sequenced: blood. Receptors were obtained from a boy between 5 and 17 years old with severe ulcerative colitis. Both conserved end residues are part of each CDR3. D genes are given only for firm matches. Size is stated for part of the rows, as once, few or many counts, or as a class when the clone is expanded.

j_call d_call clone_size v_call cdr3_length cdr3_aa cdr3_nt
TRBJ2-5 NA NA TRBV7-9 14 CASSSRDNQETQYF TGTGCCAGCAGCTCACGGGACAACCAAGAGACCCAGTACTTC
TRBJ2-1 NA few TRBV5-1 14 CASSLGGSYNEQFF TGCGCCAGCAGCTTGGGAGGTTCCTACAATGAGCAGTTCTTC
TRBJ1-2 TRBD1 once TRBV30 15 CAWSGRGQSNYGYTF TGTGCCTGGAGTGGCAGGGGGCAATCCAACTATGGCTACACCTTC
TRBJ2-1 NA NA TRBV10-3 14 CAISPQRSGDEQFF TGTGCCATCAGCCCACAACGAAGCGGCGATGAGCAGTTCTTC
TRBJ2-7 NA NA TRBV27 13 CASKGRDAYEQYF TGTGCCAGCAAGGGCAGGGATGCCTACGAGCAGTACTTC
TRBJ2-5 NA NA TRBV7-8 17 CASTPPGPGAFSETQYF TGTGCCAGCACCCCTCCCGGACCGGGGGCCTTTTCAGAGACCCAGTACTTC
TRBJ2-3 TRBD2 NA TRBV19 21 CASSTPQLAGGSLGSTDTQYF TGTGCCAGTAGTACCCCCCAACTAGCGGGAGGGTCCTTGGGTAGCACAGATACGCAGTATTTT
TRBJ1-2 TRBD1 NA TRBV28 17 CASSLGNRDRFYYGYTF TGTGCCAGCAGTTTAGGCAACCGGGACAGGTTTTACTATGGCTACACCTTC
TRBJ2-7 NA NA TRBV4-1 15 CASSQVEGYSYEQYF TGCGCCAGCAGCCAAGTGGAGGGTTACTCCTACGAGCAGTACTTC
TRBJ2-1 NA NA TRBV5-6 16 CASSSLASIGTSEQFF TGTGCCAGCAGCTCCCTAGCGTCCATCGGTACTAGTGAGCAGTTCTTC
TRBJ2-7 NA NA TRBV7-2 13 CASTTLGNYEQYF TGTGCCAGCACCACCCTCGGGAACTACGAGCAGTACTTC
TRBJ2-5 TRBD2 NA TRBV5-1 15 CASSRTSGSLGPQYF TGCGCCAGCAGCCGGACTAGCGGGAGTCTCGGTCCCCAGTACTTC
TRBJ1-2 TRBD1 NA TRBV30 12 CAWGTGGGGYTF TGTGCCTGGGGGACAGGGGGCGGCGGCTACACCTTC